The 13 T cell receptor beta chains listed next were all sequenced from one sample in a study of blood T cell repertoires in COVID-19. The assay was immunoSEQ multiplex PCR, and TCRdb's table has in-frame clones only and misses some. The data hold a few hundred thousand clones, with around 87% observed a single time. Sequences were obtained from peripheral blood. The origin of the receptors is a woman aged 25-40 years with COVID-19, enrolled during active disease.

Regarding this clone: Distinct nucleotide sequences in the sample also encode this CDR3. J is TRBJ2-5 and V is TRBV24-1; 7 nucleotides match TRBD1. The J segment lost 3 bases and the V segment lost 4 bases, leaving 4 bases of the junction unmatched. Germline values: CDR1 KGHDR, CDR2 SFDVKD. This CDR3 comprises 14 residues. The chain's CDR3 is CATSDPTGEETQYF. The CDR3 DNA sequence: TGTGCCACCAGTGACCCTACAGGGGAAGAGACCCAGTACTTC.

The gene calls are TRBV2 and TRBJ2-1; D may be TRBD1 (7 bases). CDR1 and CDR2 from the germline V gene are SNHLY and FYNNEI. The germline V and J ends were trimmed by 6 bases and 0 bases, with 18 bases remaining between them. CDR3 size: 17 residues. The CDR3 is CASRGRYRGLSYNEQFF. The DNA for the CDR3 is TGTGCCAGCAGAGGGAGGTACAGGGGACTCTCCTACAATGAGCAGTTCTTC.

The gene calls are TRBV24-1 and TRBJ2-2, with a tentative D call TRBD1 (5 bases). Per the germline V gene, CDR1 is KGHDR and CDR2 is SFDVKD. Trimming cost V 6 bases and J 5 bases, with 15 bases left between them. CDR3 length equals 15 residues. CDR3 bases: TGTGCCACCAGTCCAGGCAGGGCGAGGACCGGGGAGCTGTTTTTT. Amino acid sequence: CATSPGRARTGELFF.

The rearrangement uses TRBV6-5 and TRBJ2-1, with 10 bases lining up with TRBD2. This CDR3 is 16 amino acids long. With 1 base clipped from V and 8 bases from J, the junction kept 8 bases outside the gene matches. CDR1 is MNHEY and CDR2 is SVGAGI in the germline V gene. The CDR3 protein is CASSYYSGRVDHEQFF. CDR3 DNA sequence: TGTGCCAGCAGTTACTACAGCGGGAGGGTTGACCATGAGCAGTTCTTC.

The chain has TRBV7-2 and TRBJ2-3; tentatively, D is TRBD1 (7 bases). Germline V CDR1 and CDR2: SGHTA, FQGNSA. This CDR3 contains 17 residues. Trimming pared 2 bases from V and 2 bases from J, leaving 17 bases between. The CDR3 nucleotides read TGTGCCAGCAGCTTACCGGCGACAGGGACTCTCACAGATACGCAGTATTTT. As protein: CASSLPATGTLTDTQYF.

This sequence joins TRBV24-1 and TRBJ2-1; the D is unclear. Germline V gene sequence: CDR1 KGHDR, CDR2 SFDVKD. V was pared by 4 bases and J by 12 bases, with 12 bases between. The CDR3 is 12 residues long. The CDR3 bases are TGTGCCACCAGTGAATTGGGCCGTGGGCAGTTCTTC. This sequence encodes CATSELGRGQFF.

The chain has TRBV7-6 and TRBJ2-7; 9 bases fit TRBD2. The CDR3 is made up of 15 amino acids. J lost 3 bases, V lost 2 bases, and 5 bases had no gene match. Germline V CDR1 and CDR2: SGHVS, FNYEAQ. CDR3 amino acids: CASSLSSGGYYEQYF. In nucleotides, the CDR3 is TGTGCCAGCAGCTTAAGTAGCGGGGGATACTACGAGCAGTACTTC.

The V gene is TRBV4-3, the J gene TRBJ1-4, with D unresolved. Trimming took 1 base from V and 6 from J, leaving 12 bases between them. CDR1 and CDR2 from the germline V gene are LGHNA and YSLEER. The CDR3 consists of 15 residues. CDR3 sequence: CASSQGGGRHEKLFF. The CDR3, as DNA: TGCGCCAGCAGCCAAGGTGGAGGGCGGCATGAAAAACTGTTTTTT.

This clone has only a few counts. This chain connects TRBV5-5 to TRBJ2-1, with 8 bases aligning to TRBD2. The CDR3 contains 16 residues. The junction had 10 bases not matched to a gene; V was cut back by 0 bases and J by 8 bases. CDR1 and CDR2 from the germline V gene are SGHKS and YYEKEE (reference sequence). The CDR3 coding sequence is TGTGCCAGCAGCTTGGCTGGGACTAGTTCTATCTATGAGCAGTTCTTC. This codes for CASSLAGTSSIYEQFF.

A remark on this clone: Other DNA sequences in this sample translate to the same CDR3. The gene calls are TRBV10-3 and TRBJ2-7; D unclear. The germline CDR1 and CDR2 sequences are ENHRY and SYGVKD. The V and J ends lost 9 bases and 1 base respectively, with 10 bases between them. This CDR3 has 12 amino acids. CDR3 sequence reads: CAISGSSYEQYF. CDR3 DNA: TGTGCCATTTCGGGTTCGTCCTACGAGCAGTACTTC.

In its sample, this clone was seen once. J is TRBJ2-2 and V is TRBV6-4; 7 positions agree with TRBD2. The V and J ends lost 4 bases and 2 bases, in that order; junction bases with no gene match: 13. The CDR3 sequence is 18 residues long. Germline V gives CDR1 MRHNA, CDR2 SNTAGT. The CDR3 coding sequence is TGTGCCAGCAGTGTTGTTGGATTGGCTAGCGGAAACACCGGGGAGCTGTTTTTT. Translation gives CASSVVGLASGNTGELFF.

The CDR3 loop reads CASSQDGGLNTEAFF. The CDR3 DNA reads TGCGCCAGCAGCCAAGACGGGGGGCTAAACACTGAAGCTTTCTTT. This rearrangement joins TRBV4-1 to TRBJ1-1; D might be TRBD1 (6 bases). The CDR3 runs 15 residues. Deletions cut 0 bases from V and 2 bases from J, with 10 bases between. Germline V CDR1 and CDR2: MGHRA, YSYEKL.

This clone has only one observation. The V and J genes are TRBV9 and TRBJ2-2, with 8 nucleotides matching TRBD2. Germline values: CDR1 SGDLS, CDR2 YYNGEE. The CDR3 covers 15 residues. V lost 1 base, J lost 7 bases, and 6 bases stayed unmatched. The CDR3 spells CASSVRAGAHGELFF. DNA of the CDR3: TGTGCCAGCAGCGTACGAGCGGGAGCTCACGGGGAGCTGTTTTTT.